Shown below are 21 T cell receptor beta chains from a single sample sequenced in a study of T cell responses to AZD1222 COVID-19 vaccine. TCRdb keeps only in-frame clones here, not all; method: immunoSEQ multiplex PCR. The sample has tens of thousands of clones, roughly nine tenths seen once; the top ten hold about 7.3%. This sample comprised peripheral blood, obtained on day 0 of AZD1222 vaccination. The receptors were sampled from an adult in good health.

The V gene is TRBV28, the J gene TRBJ2-1; D is unresolved. The germline V gene encodes CDR1 MDHEN and CDR2 SYDVKM. The CDR3 runs 15 residues. Deletions cut 3 bases from V and 3 bases from J, with 12 bases between. The CDR3 reads CASSFHNGDYNEQFF. The CDR3 DNA reads as TGTGCCAGCAGTTTTCACAACGGCGACTACAATGAGCAGTTCTTC.

The chain joins TRBV15 to TRBJ1-2, with D uncertain. The CDR3 has 16 amino acids. The germline V gene has CDR1 LNHNV and CDR2 YYDKDF (reference sequence). The V end lost 0 bases, the J end lost 4 bases, and 15 bases lay between the germline ends. CDR3 in DNA: TGTGCCACCAGCAGAGATTATAGGGATGGGAGCTATGGCTACACCTTC. Amino acid sequence: CATSRDYRDGSYGYTF.

This rearrangement joins TRBV28 to TRBJ2-1; TRBD1 aligns across 8 bases. This CDR3 contains 12 residues. Germline trimming cut 1 base from V and 15 bases from J; bases unmatched to any gene: 5. Looked up from germline, CDR1 is MDHEN and CDR2 is SYDVKM. The CDR3, as DNA: TGTGCCAGCAGTTTATTCGGACAGGGAAGGTTCTTC. Translation gives CASSLFGQGRFF.

As DNA, the CDR3 is TGTGCCAGCAGCCAAACCACGAGCACAGATACGCAGTATTTT. This translates into CASSQTTSTDTQYF. The V and J genes are TRBV3-1 (or the pseudogene TRBV3-2) and TRBJ2-3; D not certain. Trimming cost V 2 bases and J 0 bases, with 6 bases left between them. This CDR3 has 14 amino acids. In germline, CDR1 is LGHDT, CDR2 YNNKEL (reference sequence).

V usage is TRBV6-1 and J usage is TRBJ2-3, with TRBD1 identical over 9 bases. The junction had 6 bases not matched to a gene; V was cut back by 0 bases and J by 2 bases. There are 17 residues in the CDR3. Germline V CDR1 and CDR2: MNHNS, SASEGT. As DNA, the CDR3 is TGTGCCAGCAGTGAAGCGTTAGGGACAGGGTCCACAGATACGCAGTATTTT. It specifies CASSEALGTGSTDTQYF.

The rearrangement joins TRBV10-1 to TRBJ2-1; 15 positions agree with TRBD2. The trim removed 3 bases at V and 5 bases at J, leaving 5 bases unmatched. Looked up from germline, CDR1 is WNHNN and CDR2 is SYGVQD (reference sequence). This CDR3 region has 17 residues. CDR3 residues: CASSDAGLAGGNNEQFF. The CDR3 DNA follows: TGCGCCAGCAGTGATGCGGGACTAGCGGGAGGCAACAATGAGCAGTTCTTC.

This chain links TRBV19 with TRBJ2-3; tentatively, D is TRBD1 or TRBD2 (6 bases each). V lost 4 bases to trimming and J lost 4 bases, with 15 bases between them. From germline, CDR1 is LNHDA and CDR2 SQIVND (reference sequence). The length of the CDR3 is 15 residues. The CDR3 nucleotides are TGTGCCAGTAGTAGTGGGGGGCAGGCGGCAGATACGCAGTATTTT. This sequence encodes CASSSGGQAADTQYF.

The V call is TRBV28, the J call TRBJ2-1, with TRBD2 matching over 9 bases. The CDR3 totals 13 residues. CDR1 is MDHEN and CDR2 is SYDVKM in the germline V gene. V lost 4 bases, J lost 9 bases, and 4 bases stayed unmatched. The CDR3 DNA is TGTGCCAGCAGTTGGCGGGAGGGCAGTGAGCAGTTCTTC. This encodes CASSWREGSEQFF. The full variable domain, with the rest looked up from reference TRBV28 and TRBJ2-1, is DVKVTQSSRYLVKRTGEKVFLECVQDMDHENMFWYRQDPGLGLRLIYFSYDVKMKEKGDIPEGYSVSREKKERFSLILESASTNQTSMYLCASSWREGSEQFFGPGTRLTVL.

Written as DNA, the CDR3 is TGTGCCAGTAGCCCCCAAACGACTGTGAACACTGAAGCTTTCTTT. Translated, it gives CASSPQTTVNTEAFF. The chain combines TRBV19 with TRBJ1-1; D is unresolved. Germline assignment: CDR1 LNHDA and CDR2 SQIVND (reference sequence). Trimming pared 6 bases from V and 0 bases from J, leaving 14 bases between. The CDR3 covers 15 residues. The whole variable domain, filled in from reference TRBV19 and TRBJ1-1, reads DGGITQSPKYLFRKEGQNVTLSCEQNLNHDAMYWYRQDPGQGLRLIYYSQIVNDFQKGDIAEGYSVSREKKESFPLTVTSAQKNPTAFYLCASSPQTTVNTEAFFGQGTRLTVV.

The V call is TRBV6-5, the J call TRBJ1-1, with TRBD1 matching 7 bases. With V trimmed by 6 bases and J by 2 bases, 9 bases remained unmatched. The CDR3 sequence is 15 residues long. From germline, CDR1 is MNHEY and CDR2 SVGAGI. This CDR3 is CASSPLRQGNTEAFF. CDR3 sequence (DNA): TGTGCCAGCAGCCCCCTAAGACAGGGCAACACTGAAGCTTTCTTT.

The rearrangement links TRBV6-5 to TRBJ2-7, with D tentatively TRBD2 (5 bases). V was pared by 2 bases and J by 5 bases, with 10 bases between. Per germline, CDR1 MNHEY and CDR2 SVGAGI. The CDR3 consists of 13 residues. The CDR3 bases are TGTGCCAGCAGTTACGTCGACGGGGACGAGCAGTACTTC. Its protein is CASSYVDGDEQYF.

The chain recombines TRBV2 with TRBJ1-4; 8 nucleotides agree with TRBD1. This CDR3 is 14 amino acids long. Trimming removed 7 bases from V and 8 bases from J; junction bases left unmatched: 9. CDR1 is SNHLY and CDR2 is FYNNEI in the germline V gene. In DNA form, the CDR3 reads TGTGCCAGCACCGAGACAGGGGTTAGCGAAAAACTGTTTTTT. Encoded protein: CASTETGVSEKLFF.

This sequence joins TRBV24-1 and TRBJ2-1; D not resolved. Germline V gives CDR1 KGHDR, CDR2 SFDVKD. The length of the CDR3 is 12 residues. With 1 base removed from V and 8 bases from J, the gap between germline ends came to 5 bases. The DNA for the CDR3 is TGTGCCACCAGTGATTTCGGCGATGAGCAGTTCTTC. Translating gives CATSDFGDEQFF.

This chain joins TRBV9 and TRBJ2-2; weak D call: TRBD2 (6 bases). Germline CDR1 reads SGDLS; CDR2 reads YYNGEE. Trimming took 0 bases from V and 1 from J, leaving 10 bases between them. The CDR3 is made up of 16 amino acids. In nucleotides, the CDR3 is TGTGCCAGCAGCGTAGGAAAGCGGGTGAACACCGGGGAGCTGTTTTTT. Amino acids: CASSVGKRVNTGELFF. The full variable domain, with the rest looked up from reference TRBV9 and TRBJ2-2, is DSGVTQTPKHLITATGQRVTLRCSPRSGDLSVYWYQQSLDQGLQFLIQYYNGEERAKGNILERFSAQQFPDLHSELNLSSLELGDSALYFCASSVGKRVNTGELFFGEGSRLTVL.

The CDR3 loop is CATRLSTDTQYF. The CDR3 nucleotides are TGTGCCACCAGATTAAGCACAGATACGCAGTATTTT. The chain couples TRBV6-5 to TRBJ2-3, with D hard to call. The CDR3 consists of 12 residues. Trimming took 10 bases from V and 0 from J, leaving 8 bases between them. In germline, CDR1 is MNHEY, CDR2 SVGAGI.

For the CDR3, the DNA is TGTGCCAGCAGCCTACTACAGGATAGGGAAAAACTGTTTTTT. It yields the protein CASSLLQDREKLFF. This chain connects TRBV13 to TRBJ1-4; TRBD1 is a possible D gene (5 bases). CDR1 PRHDT and CDR2 FYEKMQ come from the germline V gene (reference sequence). The CDR3 length is 14 residues. Trimming removed 5 bases from V and 8 bases from J, with 15 bases in between. Looking up the rest from reference TRBV13 and TRBJ1-4 gives the full variable domain: AAGVIQSPRHLIKEKRETATLKCYPIPRHDTVYWYQQGPGQDPQFLISFYEKMQSDKGSIPDRFSAQQFSDYHSELNMSSLELGDSALYFCASSLLQDREKLFFGSGTQLSVL.

The chain uses TRBV7-9 and TRBJ2-5; 8 bases align to TRBD2. With V trimmed by 4 bases and J by 5 bases, 9 bases remained unmatched. The CDR3 spans 15 residues. Germline CDR1 and CDR2: SEHNR and FQNEAQ (reference sequence). The CDR3: CASSSKREYVETQYF. The CDR3 coding sequence is TGTGCCAGCAGCTCAAAGCGGGAGTATGTGGAGACCCAGTACTTC.

The chain uses TRBV4-2 and TRBJ2-3, with D uncertain. CDR3 length: 11 amino acids. In germline, CDR1 is LGHNA, CDR2 YNFKEQ. The germline V and J ends were trimmed by 3 bases and 5 bases, with 3 bases remaining between them. The CDR3 reads CASSQLDTQYF. CDR3 nucleotides: TGTGCCAGCAGCCAGTTAGATACGCAGTATTTT.

A single count supports this clone. The J gene is TRBJ2-2, the V gene TRBV21-1; TRBD2, the table's D call, lacks a check against the DNA. TRBV21-1 is marked as a pseudogene. The CDR3 spans 19 residues. The CDR3 region is CASSSGGLAGVRGTGELFF. Written as DNA, the CDR3 is TGTGCCAGCAGCAGCGGGGGACTAGCGGGAGTTAGGGGCACCGGGGAGCTGTTTTTT.

The rearrangement uses TRBV7-2 and TRBJ2-2; 14 nucleotides align to TRBD2. Looked up from germline, CDR1 is SGHTA and CDR2 is FQGNSA. The CDR3 totals 16 residues. V lost 1 base and J lost 5; bases outside the gene matches: 0. CDR3 in amino acids: CASSLGLAGGTGELFF. DNA for the CDR3: TGTGCCAGCAGCTTAGGACTAGCGGGGGGGACCGGGGAGCTGTTTTTT.

The gene calls are TRBV4-1 and TRBJ2-2; tentatively, D is TRBD1 (6 bases). Per germline, CDR1 MGHRA and CDR2 YSYEKL. V was pared by 0 bases and J by 7 bases, with 15 bases between. The CDR3 is made up of 16 amino acids. The chain's CDR3 is CASSQDMAGVHGELFF. For the CDR3, the DNA is TGCGCCAGCAGCCAAGATATGGCAGGGGTTCACGGGGAGCTGTTTTTT.